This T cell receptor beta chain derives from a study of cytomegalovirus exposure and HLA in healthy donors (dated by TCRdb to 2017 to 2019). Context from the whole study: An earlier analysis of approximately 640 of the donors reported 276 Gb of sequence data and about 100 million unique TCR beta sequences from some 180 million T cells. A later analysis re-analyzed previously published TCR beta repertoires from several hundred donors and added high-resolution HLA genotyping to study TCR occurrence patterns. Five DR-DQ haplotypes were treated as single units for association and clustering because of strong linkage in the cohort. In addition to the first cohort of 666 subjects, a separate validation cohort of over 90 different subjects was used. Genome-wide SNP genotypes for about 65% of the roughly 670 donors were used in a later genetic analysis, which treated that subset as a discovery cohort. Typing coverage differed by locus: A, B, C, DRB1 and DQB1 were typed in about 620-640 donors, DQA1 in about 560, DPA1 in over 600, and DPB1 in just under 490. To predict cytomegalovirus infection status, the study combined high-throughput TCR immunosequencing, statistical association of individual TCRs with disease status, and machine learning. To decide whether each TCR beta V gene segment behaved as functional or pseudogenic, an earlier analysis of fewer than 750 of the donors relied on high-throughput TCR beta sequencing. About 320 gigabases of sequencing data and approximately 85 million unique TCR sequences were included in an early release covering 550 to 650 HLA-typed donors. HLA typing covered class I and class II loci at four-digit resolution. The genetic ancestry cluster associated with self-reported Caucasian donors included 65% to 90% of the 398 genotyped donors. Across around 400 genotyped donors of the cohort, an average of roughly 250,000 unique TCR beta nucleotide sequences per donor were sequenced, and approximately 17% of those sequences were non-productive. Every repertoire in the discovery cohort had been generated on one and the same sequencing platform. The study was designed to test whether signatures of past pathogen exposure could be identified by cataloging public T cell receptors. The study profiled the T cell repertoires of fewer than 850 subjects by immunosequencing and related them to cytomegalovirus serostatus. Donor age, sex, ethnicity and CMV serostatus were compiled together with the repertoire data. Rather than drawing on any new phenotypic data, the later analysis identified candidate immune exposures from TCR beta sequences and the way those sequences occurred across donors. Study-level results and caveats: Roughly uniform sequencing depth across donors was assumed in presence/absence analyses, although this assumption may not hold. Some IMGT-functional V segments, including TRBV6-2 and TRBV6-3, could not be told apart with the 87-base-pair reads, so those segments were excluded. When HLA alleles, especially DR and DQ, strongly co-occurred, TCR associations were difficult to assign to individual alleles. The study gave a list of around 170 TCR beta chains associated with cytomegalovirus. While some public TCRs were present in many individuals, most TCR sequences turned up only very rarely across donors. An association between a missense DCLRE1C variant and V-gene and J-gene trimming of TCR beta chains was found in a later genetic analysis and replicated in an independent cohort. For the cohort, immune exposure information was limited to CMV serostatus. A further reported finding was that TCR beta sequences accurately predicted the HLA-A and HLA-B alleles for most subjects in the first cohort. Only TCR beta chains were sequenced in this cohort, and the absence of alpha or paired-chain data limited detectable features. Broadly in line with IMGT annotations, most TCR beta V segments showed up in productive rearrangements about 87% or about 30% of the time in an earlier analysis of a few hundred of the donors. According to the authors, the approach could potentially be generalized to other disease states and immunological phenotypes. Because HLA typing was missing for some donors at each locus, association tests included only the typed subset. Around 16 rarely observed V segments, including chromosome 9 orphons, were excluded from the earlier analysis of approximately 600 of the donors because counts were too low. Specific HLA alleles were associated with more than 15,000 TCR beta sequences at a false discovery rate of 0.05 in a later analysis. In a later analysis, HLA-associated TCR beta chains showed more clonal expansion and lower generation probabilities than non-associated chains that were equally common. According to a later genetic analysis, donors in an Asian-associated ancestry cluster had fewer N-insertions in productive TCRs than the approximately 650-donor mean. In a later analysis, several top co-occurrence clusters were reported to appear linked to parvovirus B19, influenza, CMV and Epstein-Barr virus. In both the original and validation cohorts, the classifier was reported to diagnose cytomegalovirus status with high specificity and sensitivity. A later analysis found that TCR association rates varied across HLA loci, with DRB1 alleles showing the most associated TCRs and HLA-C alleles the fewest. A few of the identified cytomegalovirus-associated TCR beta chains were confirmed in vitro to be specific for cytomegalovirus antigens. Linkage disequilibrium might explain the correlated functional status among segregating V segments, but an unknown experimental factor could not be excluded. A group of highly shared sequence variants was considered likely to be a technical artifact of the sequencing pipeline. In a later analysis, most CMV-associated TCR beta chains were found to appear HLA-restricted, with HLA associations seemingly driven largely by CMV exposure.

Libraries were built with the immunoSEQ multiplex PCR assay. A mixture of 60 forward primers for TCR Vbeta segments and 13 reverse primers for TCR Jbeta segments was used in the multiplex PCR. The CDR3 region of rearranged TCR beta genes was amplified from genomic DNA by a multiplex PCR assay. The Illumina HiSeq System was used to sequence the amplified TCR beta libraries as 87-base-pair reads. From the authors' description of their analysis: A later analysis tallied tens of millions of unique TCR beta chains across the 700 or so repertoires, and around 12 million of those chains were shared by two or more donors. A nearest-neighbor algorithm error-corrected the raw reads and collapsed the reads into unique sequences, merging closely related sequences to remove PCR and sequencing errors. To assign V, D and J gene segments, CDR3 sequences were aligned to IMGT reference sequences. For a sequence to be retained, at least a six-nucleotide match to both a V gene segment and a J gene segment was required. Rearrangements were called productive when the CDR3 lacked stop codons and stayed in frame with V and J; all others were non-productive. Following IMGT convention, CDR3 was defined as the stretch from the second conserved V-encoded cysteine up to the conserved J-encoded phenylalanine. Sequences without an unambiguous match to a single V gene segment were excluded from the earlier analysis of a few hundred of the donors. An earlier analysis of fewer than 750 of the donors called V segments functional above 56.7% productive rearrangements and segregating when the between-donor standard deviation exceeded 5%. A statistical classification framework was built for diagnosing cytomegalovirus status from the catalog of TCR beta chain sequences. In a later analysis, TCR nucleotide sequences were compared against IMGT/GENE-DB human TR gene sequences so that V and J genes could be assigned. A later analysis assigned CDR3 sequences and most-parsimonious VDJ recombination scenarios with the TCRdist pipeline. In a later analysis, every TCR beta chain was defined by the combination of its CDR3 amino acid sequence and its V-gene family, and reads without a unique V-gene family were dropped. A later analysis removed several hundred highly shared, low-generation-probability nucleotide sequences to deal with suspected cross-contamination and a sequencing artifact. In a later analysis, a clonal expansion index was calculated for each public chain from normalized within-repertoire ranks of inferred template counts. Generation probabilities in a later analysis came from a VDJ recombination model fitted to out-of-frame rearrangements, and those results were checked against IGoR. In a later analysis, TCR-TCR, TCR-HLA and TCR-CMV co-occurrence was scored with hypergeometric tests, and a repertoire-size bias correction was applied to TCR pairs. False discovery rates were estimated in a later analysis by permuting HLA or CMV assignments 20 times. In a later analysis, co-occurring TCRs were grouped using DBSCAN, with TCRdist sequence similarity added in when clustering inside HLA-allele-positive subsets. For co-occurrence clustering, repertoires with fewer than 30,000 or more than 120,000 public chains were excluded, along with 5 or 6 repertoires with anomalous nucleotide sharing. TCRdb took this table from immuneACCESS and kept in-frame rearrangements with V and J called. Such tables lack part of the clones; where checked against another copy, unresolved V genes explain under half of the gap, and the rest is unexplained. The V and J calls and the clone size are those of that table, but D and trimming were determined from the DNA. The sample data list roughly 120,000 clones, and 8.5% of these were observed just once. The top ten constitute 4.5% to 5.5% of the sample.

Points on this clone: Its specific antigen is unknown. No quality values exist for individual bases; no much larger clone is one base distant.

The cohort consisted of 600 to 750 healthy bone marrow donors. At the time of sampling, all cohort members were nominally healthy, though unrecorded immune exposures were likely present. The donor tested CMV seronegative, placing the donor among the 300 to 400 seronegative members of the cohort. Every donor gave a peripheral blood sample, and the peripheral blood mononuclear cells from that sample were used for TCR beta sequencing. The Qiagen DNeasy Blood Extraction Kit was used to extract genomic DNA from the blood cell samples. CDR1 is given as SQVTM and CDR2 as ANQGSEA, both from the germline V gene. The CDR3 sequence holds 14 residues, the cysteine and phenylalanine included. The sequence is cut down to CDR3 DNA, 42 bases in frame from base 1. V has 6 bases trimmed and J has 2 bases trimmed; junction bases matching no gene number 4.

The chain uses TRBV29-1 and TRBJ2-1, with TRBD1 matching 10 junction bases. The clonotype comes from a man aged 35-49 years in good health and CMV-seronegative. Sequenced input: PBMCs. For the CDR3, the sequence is CSVPTGGAYNEQFF. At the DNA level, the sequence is TGCAGCGTGCCGACAGGGGGCGCCTACAATGAGCAGTTCTTC.